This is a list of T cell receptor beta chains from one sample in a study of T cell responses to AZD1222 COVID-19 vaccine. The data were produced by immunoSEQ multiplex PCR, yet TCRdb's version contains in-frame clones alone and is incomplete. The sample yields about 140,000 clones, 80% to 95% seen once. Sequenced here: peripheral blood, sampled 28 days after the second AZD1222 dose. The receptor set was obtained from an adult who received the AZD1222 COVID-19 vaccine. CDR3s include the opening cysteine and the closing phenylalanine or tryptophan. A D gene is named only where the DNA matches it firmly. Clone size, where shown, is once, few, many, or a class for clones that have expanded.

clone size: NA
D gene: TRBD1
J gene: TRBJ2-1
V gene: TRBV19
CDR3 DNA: TGTGCCAGTAGCGCGACAGGGGGCGACTACAATGAGCAGTTCTTC
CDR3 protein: CASSATGGDYNEQFF

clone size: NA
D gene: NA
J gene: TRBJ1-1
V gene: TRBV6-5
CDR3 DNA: TGTGCCAGCAGTTACCTTGGCCTGAACACTGAAGCTTTCTTT
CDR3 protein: CASSYLGLNTEAFF

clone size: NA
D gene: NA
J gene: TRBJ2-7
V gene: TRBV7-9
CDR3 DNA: TGTGCCAGCAGCTTTTCTGCGGGAAGATCCCACGAGCAGTACTTC
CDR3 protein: CASSFSAGRSHEQYF

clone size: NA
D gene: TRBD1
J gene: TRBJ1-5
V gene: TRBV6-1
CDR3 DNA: TGTGCCAGCAGTGACCCCGGGACAGGGGCAGGGTATAGCAATCAGCCCCAGCATTTT
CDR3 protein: CASSDPGTGAGYSNQPQHF

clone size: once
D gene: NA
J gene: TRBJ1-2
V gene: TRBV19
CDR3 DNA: TGTGCCAGTAGTAGGGAGGGGATCTATGGCTACACCTTC
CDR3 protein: CASSREGIYGYTF

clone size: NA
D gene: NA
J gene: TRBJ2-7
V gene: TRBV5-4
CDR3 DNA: TGTGCCAGCAGCAAGGACTCGTTCTACGAGCAGTACTTC
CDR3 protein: CASSKDSFYEQYF

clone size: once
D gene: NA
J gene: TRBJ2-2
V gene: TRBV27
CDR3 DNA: TGTGCCAGTCGGAGGGCCAGGACCGGGGAGCTGTTTTTT
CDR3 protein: CASRRARTGELFF

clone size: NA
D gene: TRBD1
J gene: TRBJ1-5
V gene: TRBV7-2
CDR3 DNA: TGTGCCAGCAGCCCTCGGGAGGGGGCGAACCAGCCCCAGCATTTT
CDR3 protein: CASSPREGANQPQHF

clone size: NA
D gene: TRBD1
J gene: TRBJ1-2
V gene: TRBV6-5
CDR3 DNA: TGTGCCAGCAGTCGGGACAGACCTAACTATGGCTACACCTTC
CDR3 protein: CASSRDRPNYGYTF

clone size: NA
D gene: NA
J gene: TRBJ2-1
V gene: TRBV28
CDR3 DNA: TGTGCCAGCAGTTTACCGAATGATTACAATGAGCAGTTCTTC
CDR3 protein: CASSLPNDYNEQFF

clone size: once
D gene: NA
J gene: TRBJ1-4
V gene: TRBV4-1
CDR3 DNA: TGCGCCAGCAGCCAAGAAGTTTCTGGGATTAATGAAAAACTGTTTTTT
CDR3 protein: CASSQEVSGINEKLFF

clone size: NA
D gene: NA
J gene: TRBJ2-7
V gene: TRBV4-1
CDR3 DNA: TGCGCCAGCAGCCAAGATATGCAGGGCGGGCAGTACTTC
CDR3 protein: CASSQDMQGGQYF

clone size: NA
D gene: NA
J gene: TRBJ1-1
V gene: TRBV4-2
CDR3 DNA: TGTGCCAGCAGCGCCCGGACGGTGAACACTGAAGCTTTCTTT
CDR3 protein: CASSARTVNTEAFF

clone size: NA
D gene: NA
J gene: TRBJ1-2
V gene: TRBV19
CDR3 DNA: TGTGCCAGTAGTATAGCTGGGGTATCGGGTGGCTACACCTTC
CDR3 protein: CASSIAGVSGGYTF

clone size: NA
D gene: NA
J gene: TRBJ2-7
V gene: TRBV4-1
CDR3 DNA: TGCGCCAGCAGCCCCGGGGCACCCCCTTCCTACGAGCAGTACTTC
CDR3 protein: CASSPGAPPSYEQYF

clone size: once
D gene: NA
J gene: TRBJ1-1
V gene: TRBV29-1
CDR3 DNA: TGCGGGGGGCAGCACAGTTTGAACACTGAAGCTTTCTTT
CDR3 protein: CGGQHSLNTEAFF

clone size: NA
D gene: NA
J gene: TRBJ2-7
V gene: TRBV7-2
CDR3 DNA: TGTGCCAGCAAGCCCGGTGGGGCAGGGAATTTGTACGAGCAGTACTTC
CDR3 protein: CASKPGGAGNLYEQYF

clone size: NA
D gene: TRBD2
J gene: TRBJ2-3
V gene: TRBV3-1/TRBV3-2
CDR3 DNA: TGTGCCAGCAGCCAAGATTGGGGGGGTACGCAGTATTTT
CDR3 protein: CASSQDWGGTQYF

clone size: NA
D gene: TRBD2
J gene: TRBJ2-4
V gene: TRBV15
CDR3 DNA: TGTGCCACCAGCATTGGGACTAGAGCTCAAAACATTCAGTACTTC
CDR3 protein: CATSIGTRAQNIQYF

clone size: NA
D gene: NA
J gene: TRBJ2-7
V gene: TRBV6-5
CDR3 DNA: TGTGCCACCAAACACACAGTGCAGGCTCACGAGCAGTACTTC
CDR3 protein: CATKHTVQAHEQYF

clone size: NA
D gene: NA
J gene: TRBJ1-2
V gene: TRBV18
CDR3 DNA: TGTGCCAGCTCACCACCCTTGGTACGCAGTGGCTACACCTTC
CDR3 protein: CASSPPLVRSGYTF

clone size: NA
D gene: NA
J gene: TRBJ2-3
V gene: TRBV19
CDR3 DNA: TGTGCCAGTAGTATCGGGAGCAGCACAGATACGCAGTATTTT
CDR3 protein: CASSIGSSTDTQYF

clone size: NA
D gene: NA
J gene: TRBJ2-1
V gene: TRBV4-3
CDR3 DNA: TGCGCCAGCAGCCACCTTCTAGGGAATGAGCAGTTCTTC
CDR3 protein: CASSHLLGNEQFF

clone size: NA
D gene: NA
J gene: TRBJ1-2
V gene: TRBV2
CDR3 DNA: TGTGCCAGCAGTGAACGGCGCAGCTTCACGGGCTACACCTTC
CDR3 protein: CASSERRSFTGYTF

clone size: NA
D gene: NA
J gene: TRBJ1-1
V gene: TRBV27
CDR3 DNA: TGTGCCAGCAGTTTAACCGGGACGGCGAACACTGAAGCTTTCTTT
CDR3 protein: CASSLTGTANTEAFF

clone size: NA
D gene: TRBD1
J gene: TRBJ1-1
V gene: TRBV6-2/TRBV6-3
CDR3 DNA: TGTGCCAGCAGTTATGAGGGGGCCCGGGCCTCTGCAAGGAACACTGAAGCTTTCTTT
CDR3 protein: CASSYEGARASARNTEAFF

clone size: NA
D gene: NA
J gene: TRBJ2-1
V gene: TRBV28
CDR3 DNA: TGTGCCAGCAGCCCGGGAGGGGGCGAACTCTACAATGAGCAGTTCTTC
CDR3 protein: CASSPGGGELYNEQFF

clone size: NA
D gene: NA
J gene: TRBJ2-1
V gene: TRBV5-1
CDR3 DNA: TGCGCCAGCAGCGGGAACGGGAATGAGCAGTTCTTC
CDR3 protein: CASSGNGNEQFF

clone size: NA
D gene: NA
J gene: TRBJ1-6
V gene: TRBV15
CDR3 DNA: TGTGCCACCTCTATGGGAGGGCATTCACCCCTCCACTTT
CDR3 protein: CATSMGGHSPLHF

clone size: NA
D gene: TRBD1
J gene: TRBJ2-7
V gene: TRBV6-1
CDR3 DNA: TGTGCCAGCAGTGAAACCGGGACAGGGGACTACGAGCAGTACTTC
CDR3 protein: CASSETGTGDYEQYF

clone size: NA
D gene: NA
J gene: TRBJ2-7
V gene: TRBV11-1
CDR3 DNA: TGTGCCAGCAGCTTAGCGGGGGTTTCCTACGAGCAGTACTTC
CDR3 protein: CASSLAGVSYEQYF

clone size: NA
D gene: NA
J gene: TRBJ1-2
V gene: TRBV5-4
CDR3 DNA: TGTGCCAGCAGCTTGGGGCGGGACAAACTATGGAGCTACACCTTC
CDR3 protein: CASSLGRDKLWSYTF

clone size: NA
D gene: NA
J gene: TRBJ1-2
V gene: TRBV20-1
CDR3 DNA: TGCAGTGCTGTGTATTATGGCTACACCTTC
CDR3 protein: CSAVYYGYTF

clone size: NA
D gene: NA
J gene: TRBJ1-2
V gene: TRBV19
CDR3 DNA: TGTGCCAGTAGATCCCGAGGGGAAGCTAACTATGGCTACACCTTC
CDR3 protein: CASRSRGEANYGYTF

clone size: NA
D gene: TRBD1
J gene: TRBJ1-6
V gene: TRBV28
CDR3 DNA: TGTGCCAGCCTCCTCAACAGGGGGCTTTCCTATAATTCACCCCTCCACTTT
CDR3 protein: CASLLNRGLSYNSPLHF

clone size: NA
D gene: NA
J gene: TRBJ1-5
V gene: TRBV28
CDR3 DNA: TGTGCCAGCAGTTTATTCGGGACGCCCTCTAGCAATCAGCCCCAGCATTTT
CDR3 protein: CASSLFGTPSSNQPQHF

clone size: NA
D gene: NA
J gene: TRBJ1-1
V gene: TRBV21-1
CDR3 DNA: TGTGCCAGCACCCCTAAAGGACCTTTCAAGACTGAAGCTTTCTTT
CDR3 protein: CASTPKGPFKTEAFF

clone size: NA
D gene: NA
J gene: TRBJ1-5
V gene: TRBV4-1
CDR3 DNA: TGCGCCAGCAGCCAAGGTGTGGACTCGGGCAATCAGCCCCAGCATTTT
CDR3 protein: CASSQGVDSGNQPQHF

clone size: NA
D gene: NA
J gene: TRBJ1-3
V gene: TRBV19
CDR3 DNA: TGTGCCAGTAGTTGGGGAAACTCTGGAAACACCATATATTTT
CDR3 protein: CASSWGNSGNTIYF

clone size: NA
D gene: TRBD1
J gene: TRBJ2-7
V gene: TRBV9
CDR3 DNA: TGTGCCAGCAGCGTAGCTGGACAGGCCGCCACAACAACCTACGAGCAGTACTTC
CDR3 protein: CASSVAGQAATTTYEQYF

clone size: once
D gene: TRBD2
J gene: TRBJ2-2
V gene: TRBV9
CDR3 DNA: TGTGCCAGCAGCGTAGGCCCTAGCGGGAGGGGCACCGGGGAGCTGTTTTTT
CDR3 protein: CASSVGPSGRGTGELFF

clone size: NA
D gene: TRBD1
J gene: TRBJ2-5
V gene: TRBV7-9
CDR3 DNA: TGTGCCAGCAGCTTAGGGGACAGGGGGCAGCGAGAGACCCAGTACTTC
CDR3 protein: CASSLGDRGQRETQYF

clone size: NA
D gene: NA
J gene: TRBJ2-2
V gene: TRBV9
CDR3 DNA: TGTGCCAGCAGCGCCCGGGCCCGGGGGTCCGGGGAGCTGTTTTTT
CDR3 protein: CASSARARGSGELFF

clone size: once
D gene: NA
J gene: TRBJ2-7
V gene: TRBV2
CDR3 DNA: TGTGCCAGCAGTGAACGGCACTGGAAGGGGATCAGTAGAGACGAGCAGTACTTC
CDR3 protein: CASSERHWKGISRDEQYF

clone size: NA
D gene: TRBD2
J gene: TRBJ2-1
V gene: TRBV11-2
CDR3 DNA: TGTGCCAGCAGCTTCGGGTATAGCGGGAGTTCCCACAATGAGCAGTTCTTC
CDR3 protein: CASSFGYSGSSHNEQFF

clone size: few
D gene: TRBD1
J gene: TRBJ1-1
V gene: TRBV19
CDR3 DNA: TGTGCCAGTAGTATATGGGGCAGGGGGAGTACTGAAGCTTTCTTT
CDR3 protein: CASSIWGRGSTEAFF

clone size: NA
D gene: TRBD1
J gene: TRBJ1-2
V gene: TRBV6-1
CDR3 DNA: TGTGCCAGCAGTGATCCCGGGACAGGGGGCCATGGCTACACCTTC
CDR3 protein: CASSDPGTGGHGYTF

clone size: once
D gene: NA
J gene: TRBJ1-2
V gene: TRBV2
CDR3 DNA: TGTGCCAGCAGTGAAGCGGGTAAGGCAACGAACTATGGCTACACCTTC
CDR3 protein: CASSEAGKATNYGYTF

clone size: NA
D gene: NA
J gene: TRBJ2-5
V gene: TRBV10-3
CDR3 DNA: TGTGCCATCAGTGGGACAGTCCTCGACGTTAAAGTTCCTCCGGAGACCCAGTACTTC
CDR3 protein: CAISGTVLDVKVPPETQYF

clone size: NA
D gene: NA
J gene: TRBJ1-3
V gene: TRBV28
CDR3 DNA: TGTGCCAGCAGTTCTCCGGGACGGTCCTCTGGAAACACCATATATTTT
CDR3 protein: CASSSPGRSSGNTIYF

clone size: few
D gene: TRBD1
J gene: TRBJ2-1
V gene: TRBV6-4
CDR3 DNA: TGTGCCAGCAGTGACAAACAGGGGTCTGCCACGAATGAGCAGTTCTTC
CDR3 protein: CASSDKQGSATNEQFF

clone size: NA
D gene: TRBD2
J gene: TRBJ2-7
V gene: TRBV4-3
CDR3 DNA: TGCGCCAGCAGCCAAGAGACGGGAGGGCCCTACGAGCAGTACTTC
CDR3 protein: CASSQETGGPYEQYF

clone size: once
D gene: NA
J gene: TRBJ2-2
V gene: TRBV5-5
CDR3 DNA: TGTGCCAGCAGCTTGGAGGGACTCAATGGGGGGGAGCTGTTTTTT
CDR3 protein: CASSLEGLNGGELFF

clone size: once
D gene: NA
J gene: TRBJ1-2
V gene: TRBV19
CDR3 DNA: TGTGCCAGTAGTGAGGGGACACGGAGCTTGTATGGCTACACCTTC
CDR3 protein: CASSEGTRSLYGYTF

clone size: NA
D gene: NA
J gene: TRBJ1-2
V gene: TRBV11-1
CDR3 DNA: TGTGCCAGCAGCTTAGCGCGAACAGGGTCAGGACGTGGCTACACCTTC
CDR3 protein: CASSLARTGSGRGYTF